The following is a T cell receptor (beta chain) sequence with its context. The antigen remains unidentified. This sample is drawn from a study of T-cell reconstitution after alpha-beta-depleted transplantation in children. V gave up 0 bases and J gave up 2 bases; unmatched junction bases: 15. The CDR3 loop spans 20 amino acids. The germline gives CDR1 MGHRA, CDR2 YSYEKL. Unique molecular identifiers were built into the TCRbeta library. TCRdb re-called the PCR reads through MiXCR, storing one row per CDR3 protein. The repertoire consists of about 980,000 distinct CDR3 sequences, with around 30% occurring once and the leading ten covering roughly 30%. Study findings and constraints: Surviving recipient T cells and intrathymic progenitors accounted for some patients' high TCRbeta diversity at day 60. Reports say that about two months after transplant, the alpha-beta T cells came out of several hundred graft clones that had expanded. It was newly produced T cells that mostly accounted for T-cell counts and diversity one year after transplant.

The sequenced sample was PBMCs, mostly from graft donor cells, obtained 360 days after TCRalphabeta/CD19-depleted stem cell transplant. The chain links TRBV4-1 to TRBJ2-3; 9 bases align to TRBD2. This receptor was taken from a boy less than two years old who had a stem cell transplant for SCID, so the T cells may come from the graft donor. The CDR3 DNA is TGCGCCAGCAGCCAAGATAGGCCGCACTTCGGCGGGGGGGACACAGATACGCAGTATTTT. Protein sequence: CASSQDRPHFGGGDTDTQYF.